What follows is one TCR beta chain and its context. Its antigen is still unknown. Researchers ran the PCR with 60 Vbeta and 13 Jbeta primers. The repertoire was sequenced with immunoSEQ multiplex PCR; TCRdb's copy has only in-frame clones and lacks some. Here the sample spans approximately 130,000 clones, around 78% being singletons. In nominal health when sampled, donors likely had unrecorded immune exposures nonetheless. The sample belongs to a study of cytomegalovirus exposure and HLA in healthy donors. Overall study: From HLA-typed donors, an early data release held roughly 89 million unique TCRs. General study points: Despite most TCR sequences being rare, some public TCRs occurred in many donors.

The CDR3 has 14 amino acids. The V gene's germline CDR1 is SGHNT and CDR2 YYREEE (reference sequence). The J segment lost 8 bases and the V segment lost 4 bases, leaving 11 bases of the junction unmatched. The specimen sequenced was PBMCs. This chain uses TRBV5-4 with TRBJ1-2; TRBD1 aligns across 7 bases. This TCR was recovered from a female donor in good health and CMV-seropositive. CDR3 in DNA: TGTGCCAGCAGCCTCCCGACAGGGCATCGAGGCTACACCTTC. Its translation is CASSLPTGHRGYTF.